A selection of T cell receptor beta chains follows, all from one sample in a study of T cells in Graves' hyperthyroidism and ophthalmopathy. In TCRdb, the multiplex PCR reads were re-called with MiXCR into one record per CDR3 protein. The sample includes hundreds of thousands of distinct CDR3 sequences, 45% of them seen just once. The sample consisted of peripheral blood or thyroid tissue (not recorded which). The receptors were sampled from an adult man with Graves' disease, either hyperthyroidism or ophthalmopathy (not recorded which). The CDR3 runs from the conserved cysteine through the conserved F or W. Fields, in order: D gene, CDR3 length, V gene, J gene, clone size, CDR3 DNA, CDR3 protein. D genes are given only for firm matches. The size field is filled for only some rows; it gives once, few, many or a size class.

d_call: .; cdr3_length: 13; v_call: TRBV6-5; j_call: TRBJ1-2; clone_size: many; cdr3_nt: TGTGCCAGCAGTTACGGAGAGAACTATGGCTACACCTTC; cdr3_aa: CASSYGENYGYTF
d_call: .; cdr3_length: 13; v_call: TRBV7-2; j_call: TRBJ1-1; clone_size: .; cdr3_nt: TGTGCCAGCAGCACTCAACAGAACACTGAAGCTTTCTTT; cdr3_aa: CASSTQQNTEAFF
d_call: .; cdr3_length: 18; v_call: TRBV2; j_call: TRBJ1-1; clone_size: .; cdr3_nt: TGTGCCAGCAGTTACTCGAATTTGGGGTCGACGGGGAACACTGAAGCTTTCTTT; cdr3_aa: CASSYSNLGSTGNTEAFF
d_call: TRBD2; cdr3_length: 16; v_call: TRBV24-1; j_call: TRBJ2-3; clone_size: .; cdr3_nt: TGTGCCACCAGTGACCAGCTAGCGGGACACACAGATACGCAGTATTTT; cdr3_aa: CATSDQLAGHTDTQYF
d_call: TRBD2; cdr3_length: 15; v_call: TRBV6-6; j_call: TRBJ2-2; clone_size: many; cdr3_nt: TGTGCCAGCAGTCCAGCGGGAGTGGGTCCCGGGGAGCTGTTTTTT; cdr3_aa: CASSPAGVGPGELFF
d_call: TRBD1; cdr3_length: 14; v_call: TRBV5-1; j_call: TRBJ1-2; clone_size: many; cdr3_nt: TGCGCCAGCAGCCAGGGAGGGGGCAACTATGGCTACACCTTC; cdr3_aa: CASSQGGGNYGYTF
d_call: TRBD1; cdr3_length: 16; v_call: TRBV2; j_call: TRBJ1-4; clone_size: few; cdr3_nt: TGTGCCAGCAGCAGAATTCGGACAGGGCGGAATGAAAAACTGTTTTTT; cdr3_aa: CASSRIRTGRNEKLFF
d_call: .; cdr3_length: 13; v_call: TRBV24-1; j_call: TRBJ2-2; clone_size: many; cdr3_nt: TGTGCCACCAGTGAGGGGCCTGGCGGGGAGCTGTTTTTT; cdr3_aa: CATSEGPGGELFF
d_call: .; cdr3_length: 13; v_call: TRBV10-3; j_call: TRBJ1-1; clone_size: .; cdr3_nt: TGTGCCATCAGTGAGAAGGGGAACACTGAAGCTTTCTTT; cdr3_aa: CAISEKGNTEAFF
d_call: TRBD2; cdr3_length: 15; v_call: TRBV7-8; j_call: TRBJ2-5; clone_size: .; cdr3_nt: TGTGCCAGCAGCCCGACTAGCGGGGGTCAAGAGACCCAGTACTTC; cdr3_aa: CASSPTSGGQETQYF
d_call: .; cdr3_length: 13; v_call: TRBV7-9; j_call: TRBJ2-5; clone_size: many; cdr3_nt: TGTGCCAGCAGCGATGGCCCAAGTGAGACCCAGTACTTC; cdr3_aa: CASSDGPSETQYF
d_call: TRBD1; cdr3_length: 15; v_call: TRBV25-1; j_call: TRBJ1-1; clone_size: once; cdr3_nt: TGTGCCGGCAGTGAACGCGAACGAGGGGGCGTTACTGGTTTCTTT; cdr3_aa: CAGSERERGGVTGFF
d_call: TRBD2; cdr3_length: 13; v_call: TRBV7-6; j_call: TRBJ2-5; clone_size: .; cdr3_nt: TGTGCCAGCAGCTCTCGACTAGCGGAGACCCAGTACTTC; cdr3_aa: CASSSRLAETQYF
d_call: .; cdr3_length: 14; v_call: TRBV11-2; j_call: TRBJ1-6; clone_size: .; cdr3_nt: TGTGCCAGCAGTGCCGAGGGGAAGGATTCACCCCTCCACTTT; cdr3_aa: CASSAEGKDSPLHF
d_call: .; cdr3_length: 14; v_call: TRBV30; j_call: TRBJ1-1; clone_size: .; cdr3_nt: TGTGCCTGGAGTGTAGTCAGTACGAACACTGAAGCTTTCTTT; cdr3_aa: CAWSVVSTNTEAFF
d_call: TRBD1; cdr3_length: 12; v_call: TRBV29-1; j_call: TRBJ2-7; clone_size: .; cdr3_nt: TGCAGCGTTGGACAGGGGGACTACGAGCAGTACTTC; cdr3_aa: CSVGQGDYEQYF
d_call: .; cdr3_length: 12; v_call: TRBV19; j_call: TRBJ2-5; clone_size: few; cdr3_nt: TGTGCCAAAGACGGGACTCGGGAGACCCAGTACTTC; cdr3_aa: CAKDGTRETQYF
d_call: .; cdr3_length: 18; v_call: TRBV15; j_call: TRBJ2-2; clone_size: .; cdr3_nt: TGTGCCACCAGCAGAGATCCTACCGGTGGGGCTGGGACCGGGGAGCTGTTTTTT; cdr3_aa: CATSRDPTGGAGTGELFF
d_call: TRBD1; cdr3_length: 15; v_call: TRBV6-5; j_call: TRBJ2-7; clone_size: .; cdr3_nt: TGTGCCAGCACCATGGGACAGGGTATCTCCTACGAGCAGTACTTC; cdr3_aa: CASTMGQGISYEQYF